This T cell receptor beta chain appears in the sequencing data of a study of CD8 T cells in Susac syndrome. Across the study: Treatment status at blood draw for the Susac syndrome patients was therapy-naive, corticosteroids, or intravenous immunoglobulin alone.

cDNA came from about 0.51 to 1 ug RNA primed by random hexamers. TCR beta CDR3 was amplified by immunoSEQ multiplex PCR. This amplification extended across 54 Vbeta and 13 Jbeta segments. One entry per CDR3 protein results from TCRdb running MiXCR on the immunoSEQ multiplex PCR reads. This table has under 250,000 distinct CDR3 sequences, about 94% appearing once. The study, taken as a whole, reports: Expansion of clones was not seen in the CD4+ T cell repertoires of Susac syndrome.

A note on this clonotype: What it binds is unknown.

Per germline, CDR1 MNHNY and CDR2 SVGAGI (reference sequence). This CDR3 is 16 amino acids long. The V end was cut by 0 bases, the J end by 6 bases, with 15 bases between. The sequence came from a human donor with Susac syndrome. The rearrangement uses TRBV6-6 and TRBJ1-5, with a weak D call TRBD1 (6 bases). Sequencing was carried out using CD4+ T cells from PBMCs. CDR3 nucleotide sequence: TGTGCCAGCAGTTACTCGGGGGGCTCTGGGAGTCAGCCCCAGCATTTT. Its translation is CASSYSGGSGSQPQHF.